One and the same sample provided the 28 T cell receptor beta chains below, sequenced in a study of blood T cell repertoires in COVID-19. Produced via immunoSEQ multiplex PCR; TCRdb's table is partial and in-frame only. The sample comprises about 80,000 clones, approximately 80% of which are singletons, and approximately 12% rests with the top ten. Sequencing used peripheral blood. The receptors were gathered from a man older than 75 with acute or convalescent COVID-19.

The chain is built from TRBV5-4 and TRBJ1-5; possible D gene TRBD1, 6 bases. The CDR3 is 13 amino acids. CDR1 is SGHNT and CDR2 is YYREEE in the germline V gene (reference sequence). With 0 bases removed from V and 10 bases from J, the gap between germline ends came to 11 bases. This CDR3 reads CASSLAGEGPQHF. As DNA, the CDR3 is TGTGCCAGCAGCTTGGCAGGGGAAGGACCCCAGCATTTT. Looking up the rest from reference TRBV5-4 and TRBJ1-5 gives the full variable domain: ETGVTQSPTHLIKTRGQQVTLRCSSQSGHNTVSWYQQALGQGPQFIFQYYREEENGRGNFPPRFSGLQFPNYSSELNVNALELDDSALYLCASSLAGEGPQHFGDGTRLSIL.

The rearrangement joins TRBV2 to TRBJ2-1; TRBD2 matches at 7 bases. Germline lookup yields CDR1 SNHLY and CDR2 FYNNEI. Trimming at V came to 7 bases and at J to 4 bases, leaving 7 bases not matched to a gene. This CDR3 has 14 amino acids. CDR3 amino acids: CASTYQRGYNEQFF. CDR3 nucleotides: TGTGCCAGCACTTACCAGCGGGGTTACAATGAGCAGTTCTTC.

The genes are TRBV2 and TRBJ2-5, with 12 bases fitting TRBD2. The germline gives CDR1 SNHLY, CDR2 FYNNEI. CDR3 length equals 17 residues. The V segment lost 7 bases and the J segment 7 bases; nucleotides outside the gene matches: 16. CDR3 DNA sequence: TGTGCCAGCAAACTGGTCCCGACTAGCGGGGGCGAGGGGACCCAGTACTTC. Encoded protein: CASKLVPTSGGEGTQYF. Variable domain in full (rest from reference TRBV2 and TRBJ2-5): EPEVTQTPSHQVTQMGQEVILRCVPISNHLYFYWYRQILGQKVEFLVSFYNNEISEKSEIFDDQFSVERPDGSNFTLKIRSTKLEDSAMYFCASKLVPTSGGEGTQYFGPGTRLLVL.

The chain uses TRBV7-9 and TRBJ1-1; D may be TRBD1 (5 bases). There are 13 residues in the CDR3. V lost 3 bases and J lost 5, with 10 bases in between. CDR1 is SEHNR and CDR2 is FQNEAQ in the germline V gene (reference sequence). CDR3 DNA: TGTGCCAGCAGCTTCCCCAGGGAAACTGAAGCTTTCTTT. As protein: CASSFPRETEAFF.

The rearrangement joins TRBV18 to TRBJ1-2; D gene ambiguous. The V end lost 8 bases, the J end lost 1 base, and 14 bases lay between the germline ends. The CDR3 is made up of 14 amino acids. Germline CDR1 reads KGHSH; CDR2 reads LQKENI. CDR3 DNA: TGTGCCAGCACTCTGCGGGCCGATAACTATGGCTACACCTTC. As protein: CASTLRADNYGYTF.

This clone was seen a handful of times. J is TRBJ1-1 and V is TRBV5-5, with D possibly being TRBD1 (5 bases). V gave up 4 bases and J gave up 0 bases, with 13 bases separating them. The CDR3 contains 15 residues. Germline values: CDR1 SGHKS, CDR2 YYEKEE (reference sequence). The CDR3, as DNA: TGTGCCAGCAGCCCGCAAGGAGGGGTGAACACTGAAGCTTTCTTT. It encodes CASSPQGGVNTEAFF. Using reference TRBV5-5 and TRBJ1-1 for the parts outside the CDR3, the full variable domain is DAGVTQSPTHLIKTRGQQVTLRCSPISGHKSVSWYQQVLGQGPQFIFQYYEKEERGRGNFPDRFSARQFPNYSSELNVNALLLGDSALYLCASSPQGGVNTEAFFGQGTRLTVV.

This chain links TRBV2 with TRBJ1-5; 10 bases fit TRBD1. Trimming removed 8 bases from V and 6 bases from J; junction bases left unmatched: 13. CDR1 and CDR2 (germline): SNHLY, FYNNEI. The CDR3 runs to 16 residues. DNA of the CDR3: TGTGCCAGCGGTGGGTCCCCGAGACAGGGGGCTCAGCCCCAGCATTTT. Translated: CASGGSPRQGAQPQHF.

The genes are TRBV29-1 and TRBJ1-2; 8 bases line up with TRBD1. The CDR3 covers 15 residues. The V gene end was trimmed by 0 bases and the J gene end by 6 bases; junction bases not matched to a gene: 9. Germline V gene data show CDR1 as SQVTM and CDR2 as ANQGSEA. Written as DNA, the CDR3 is TGCAGCGTTGAAGATAGGGCCAGGGGGCAGGATGGCTACACCTTC. Its protein product is CSVEDRARGQDGYTF.

V is TRBV2 and J is TRBJ1-5; possible D gene TRBD1, 5 bases. Germline CDR1 is SNHLY and CDR2 is FYNNEI. Between the trimmed V and J ends, which lost 1 base and 4 bases, there was a span of 11 bases. CDR3 size: 15 residues. CDR3 protein: CASSEGSGGNQPQHF. CDR3 coding DNA: TGTGCCAGCAGTGAAGGGTCCGGGGGAAATCAGCCCCAGCATTTT.

V and J are TRBV2 and TRBJ2-7, with D maybe TRBD2 (6 bases). CDR1 is SNHLY, CDR2 FYNNEI, per germline. The CDR3 totals 12 residues. Trimming left V 3 bases short and J 6 bases short, with 9 bases between. CDR3 loop: CASSDYGGEQYF. The CDR3 DNA follows: TGTGCCAGCAGTGACTACGGGGGCGAGCAGTACTTC.

J is TRBJ1-1 and V is TRBV19; D is perhaps TRBD1 (5 bases). The CDR3 contains 15 residues. Germline CDR1 reads LNHDA; CDR2 reads SQIVND (reference sequence). With 6 bases removed from V and 8 bases from J, the gap between germline ends came to 22 bases. The CDR3 region has the DNA TGTGCCAGTAGCCGGCGCGGGGGGGAAATGCAGGAAGCTTTCTTT. Its translation: CASSRRGGEMQEAFF. Using reference TRBV19 and TRBJ1-1 for the parts outside the CDR3, the full variable domain is DGGITQSPKYLFRKEGQNVTLSCEQNLNHDAMYWYRQDPGQGLRLIYYSQIVNDFQKGDIAEGYSVSREKKESFPLTVTSAQKNPTAFYLCASSRRGGEMQEAFFGQGTRLTVV.

The genes are TRBV11-2 and TRBJ1-1; D call uncertain. Germline V CDR1 and CDR2: SGHAT, FQNNGV. V was cut by 4 bases and J by 1 base, with 13 bases left in between. The CDR3 has 15 amino acids. CDR3 in amino acids: CASSSSSVGNTEAFF. The CDR3 nucleotides are TGTGCCAGCAGCTCTTCTTCGGTTGGGAACACTGAAGCTTTCTTT.

The V call is TRBV25-1, the J call TRBJ1-2; 8 bases agree with TRBD1. Germline assignment: CDR1 MGHDK and CDR2 SYGVNS. The CDR3 consists of 13 residues. Trimming took 4 bases from V and 4 from J; bases not matched to a gene: 2. The CDR3 nucleotides are TGTGCCAGCAGTGCTGGACAGGGCTATGGCTACACCTTC. This encodes CASSAGQGYGYTF.

V usage is TRBV2 and J usage is TRBJ1-1, with D perhaps matching TRBD1 (5 bases). Germline V gene lookup returns CDR1 SNHLY and CDR2 FYNNEI. The V gene lost 4 bases and the J gene lost 1 base, with 10 bases spanning the gap. The CDR3 spans 14 residues. CDR3 DNA sequence: TGTGCCAGCAGTGTAAGAAGGGGGAACACTGAAGCTTTCTTT. Translated, it gives CASSVRRGNTEAFF.

This chain links TRBV5-4 with TRBJ2-7, with a tentative D call TRBD2 (5 bases). This CDR3 contains 13 residues. Germline CDR1 is SGHNT and CDR2 is YYREEE (reference sequence). Trimming shortened V by 3 bases and J by 2 bases, and 9 bases separated the two germline ends. Here the CDR3 DNA reads TGTGCCAGCAGCTCGGACTGGACCTACGAGCAGTACTTC. This encodes CASSSDWTYEQYF.

The chain employs TRBV12-3 or TRBV12-4 and TRBJ2-6, with D uncertain. V was pared by 8 bases and J by 4 bases, with 9 bases between. CDR3 length: 13 residues. The CDR3 sequence: CASGPQGANVLTF. CDR3 DNA sequence: TGTGCCAGCGGGCCCCAGGGGGCCAACGTCCTGACTTTC.

This clone came up a few times. J is TRBJ1-1 and V is TRBV5-4; TRBD1 agrees at 9 bases. The germline CDR1 and CDR2 sequences are SGHNT and YYREEE (reference sequence). Losses at the gene ends were 1 base for V and 11 bases for J; bases not matched to a gene: 15. This CDR3 contains 16 residues. The CDR3 sequence: CASSLYSGQGSGVAFF. As DNA, the CDR3 is TGTGCCAGCAGCTTGTATTCGGGACAGGGTTCTGGGGTGGCTTTCTTT.

The chain couples TRBV20-1 to TRBJ2-7, with 10 bases identical to TRBD2. The CDR3 contains 14 residues. V lost 3 bases to trimming and J lost 7 bases; unmatched junction nucleotides: 9. From germline, CDR1 is DFQATT and CDR2 SNEGSKA (reference sequence). CDR3 nucleotide sequence: TGCAGTGCTAGTAGCACTAGCGGGACGCGGGAGCAGTACTTC. This encodes CSASSTSGTREQYF.

V is TRBV19 and J is TRBJ2-2, with 8 bases matching TRBD2. Trimming cost V 8 bases and J 1 base; bases outside gene matches: 9. Germline V CDR1 and CDR2: LNHDA, SQIVND (reference sequence). The CDR3 spans 16 residues. CDR3 region: CASRKAGGQNTGELFF. As DNA, the CDR3 is TGTGCCAGTCGGAAGGCGGGGGGCCAGAACACCGGGGAGCTGTTTTTT.

This sequence joins TRBV3-1 (or the pseudogene TRBV3-2) and TRBJ1-1, with D possibly matching TRBD1 (5 bases). The CDR3 is 14 residues long. V gave up 4 bases and J gave up 0 bases, with 9 bases separating them. Germline V gene lookup returns CDR1 LGHDT and CDR2 YNNKEL (reference sequence). CDR3 coding DNA: TGTGCCAGCAGCCTAGGGGCCCTGAACACTGAAGCTTTCTTT. This translates into CASSLGALNTEAFF.

This clone appeared a single time. The chain couples TRBV27 to TRBJ1-2; 11 nucleotides line up with TRBD1. Losses at the gene ends were 2 bases for V and 7 bases for J; bases not matched to a gene: 12. The CDR3 is 17 residues long. Per the germline V gene, CDR1 is MNHEY and CDR2 is SMNVEV (reference sequence). CDR3 in amino acids: CASSLVGTGGSTGGYTF. The CDR3 DNA follows: TGTGCCAGCAGTTTAGTAGGGACAGGGGGTAGTACGGGTGGCTACACCTTC.

J is TRBJ1-2 and V is TRBV7-9; 7 bases fit TRBD1. The CDR3 has 15 residues. The ends lost 0 bases at V and 1 base at J; junction bases unmatched: 2. Germline V gene lookup returns CDR1 SEHNR and CDR2 FQNEAQ (reference sequence). This CDR3 is CASSLAGTDNYGYTF. The DNA for the CDR3 is TGTGCCAGCAGCTTAGCAGGGACAGATAACTATGGCTACACCTTC.

J is TRBJ1-6 and V is TRBV4-1; D unclear. The length of the CDR3 is 13 residues. Germline loops: CDR1 MGHRA, CDR2 YSYEKL. The V end lost 2 bases, the J end lost 14 bases, and 13 bases lay between the germline ends. CDR3 residues: CASSQLRAGTLHF. CDR3 coding DNA: TGCGCCAGCAGCCAACTCCGAGCGGGGACCCTCCACTTT.

The rearrangement links TRBV5-1 to TRBJ1-5; D is possibly TRBD1 (6 bases). This CDR3 contains 13 residues. The V gene lost 1 base and the J gene lost 8 bases, with 10 bases spanning the gap. Germline V gives CDR1 SGHRS, CDR2 YFSETQ. The chain's CDR3 is CASSLTGSEPQHF. CDR3 in DNA: TGCGCCAGCAGCTTGACAGGGTCCGAGCCCCAGCATTTT.

This chain connects TRBV2 to TRBJ2-5; tentative D call: TRBD1 (6 bases). Trimming shortened V by 6 bases and J by 4 bases, and 21 bases separated the two germline ends. CDR1 SNHLY and CDR2 FYNNEI come from the germline V gene. CDR3 length equals 16 residues. CDR3: CASRRNSQGPVETQYF. CDR3 DNA: TGTGCCAGCAGACGCAATTCACAGGGACCAGTAGAGACCCAGTACTTC. Complete variable domain (other parts from reference TRBV2 and TRBJ2-5): EPEVTQTPSHQVTQMGQEVILRCVPISNHLYFYWYRQILGQKVEFLVSFYNNEISEKSEIFDDQFSVERPDGSNFTLKIRSTKLEDSAMYFCASRRNSQGPVETQYFGPGTRLLVL.

The chain uses TRBV5-4 and TRBJ1-1, with TRBD1 matching over 9 bases. CDR1 SGHNT and CDR2 YYREEE come from the germline V gene (reference sequence). The V gene end was trimmed by 4 bases and the J gene end by 5 bases; junction bases not matched to a gene: 9. The CDR3 spans 15 residues. CDR3 DNA sequence: TGTGCCAGCAGCCCCCAGACAGGGGGAAGAACTGAAGCTTTCTTT. It codes for CASSPQTGGRTEAFF.

This chain joins TRBV5-1 and TRBJ1-1; 7 positions match TRBD1. There are 14 residues in the CDR3. Germline trimming cut 3 bases from V and 1 base from J; bases unmatched to any gene: 3. Looked up from germline, CDR1 is SGHRS and CDR2 is YFSETQ. The CDR3 spells CASSWDSPNTEAFF. Here the CDR3 DNA reads TGCGCCAGCAGCTGGGACAGCCCGAACACTGAAGCTTTCTTT.

The chain is built from TRBV3-1 (or the pseudogene TRBV3-2) and TRBJ2-1; 9 bases agree with TRBD2. The CDR3 runs 14 residues. Per germline, CDR1 LGHDT and CDR2 YNNKEL (reference sequence). V was pared by 4 bases and J by 7 bases, with 5 bases of the junction left unmatched. CDR3 coding DNA: TGTGCCAGCAGCCGACTAGCGGTGGGGAATGAGCAGTTCTTC. This gives the protein CASSRLAVGNEQFF.